The present entry profiles one T cell receptor (beta chain) with its context. Authors' analysis steps: Reference gene primer amplification in the assay estimated nucleated cell counts. Sequencing was performed with immunoSEQ multiplex PCR; in TCRdb, only in-frame clones are kept and a portion is missing. The V and J calls and clone size are taken from that table; D and trimming were inferred from the DNA. Of about 200,000 clones in the sample, approximately 94% were seen once. These data are taken from a study of blood T cell repertoires in COVID-19. Germline V lookup: CDR1 MGHRA, CDR2 YSYEKL. Trimming cost V 3 bases and J 1 base, with 17 bases left between them. The CDR3 is 17 residues long.

This chain links TRBV4-1 with TRBJ2-3; D uncertain. The receptor was derived from a man under 40 with COVID-19, enrolled during active disease. Sample: peripheral blood. The CDR3 bases are TGCGCCAGCAGCCATAGGCTTTCTGGGCTTGGCACAGATACGCAGTATTTT. It encodes CASSHRLSGLGTDTQYF.